This TCR beta chain was captured by sequencing in a study of T cells in narcolepsy. For the study at large: Patients with NT1 or NT2 and healthy control donors were enrolled. General observations from the study: Same-patient CSF and blood CD4+ T cell clonotypes included HCRT-specific and TRIB2-specific autoreactive ones. Healthy controls reportedly lacked the autoreactive clonotypes serially found in patients' blood.

As concerns this clone: Its target is unknown.

Germline loops: CDR1 LGHNA, CDR2 YSLEER. Trimming took off 0 bases at V and 0 bases at J, with 11 bases between the two ends. The CDR3 extends over 17 amino acids. Some clones are missing from TCRdb's copy, which holds only in-frame ones; the method was immunoSEQ multiplex PCR. The sample consists of tens of thousands of clones, more than 75% of them appearing once. The chain combines TRBV4-3 with TRBJ1-4; tentatively, D is TRBD1 (5 bases). Specimen: CD45RA- memory CD4+ T cells from PBMCs. This clonotype originated in a human donor with narcolepsy. The CDR3 DNA is TGCGCCAGCAGCCAAGAATCCGGGGCAACAACTAATGAAAAACTGTTTTTT. Protein sequence: CASSQESGATTNEKLFF.